The 11 T cell receptor beta chains listed next were all sequenced from one sample in a study of CD8 T cells in Susac syndrome. cDNA came from 0.5 to 1 ug RNA primed by random hexamers. MiXCR, applied by TCRdb to the immunoSEQ multiplex PCR reads, yields one record per CDR3 protein. The sample has some 130,000 distinct CDR3 sequences; under 95% are singletons. Sequencing used CD8+ T cells from PBMCs. These receptors all come from a human donor with multiple sclerosis.

The rearrangement joins TRBV13 to TRBJ2-5; D is uncertain. The ends were cut back, 2 bases at V and 1 base at J, with 2 bases in the middle. CDR3 length equals 12 residues. Germline CDR1 is PRHDT and CDR2 is FYEKMQ (reference sequence). CDR3 loop: CASSLFQETQYF. The CDR3 DNA reads as TGTGCCAGCAGCTTATTCCAAGAGACCCAGTACTTC.

The chain has TRBV7-9 and TRBJ2-1; a possible D gene is TRBD2 (5 bases). This CDR3 has 13 amino acids. Trimming shortened V by 1 base and J by 8 bases, and 9 bases separated the two germline ends. The V gene's germline CDR1 is SEHNR and CDR2 FQNEAQ (reference sequence). Here the CDR3 reads CASSLVQEDEQFF. CDR3 nucleotides: TGTGCCAGCAGCTTAGTCCAGGAGGATGAGCAGTTCTTC.

This chain links TRBV28 with TRBJ1-1, with TRBD1 as a possible D gene (5 bases). V was shortened by 2 bases and J by 5 bases, with 18 bases between the two germline ends. The length of the CDR3 is 16 residues. Germline V CDR1 and CDR2: MDHEN, SYDVKM. CDR3 protein: CASSLIPAGQGTEAFF. The CDR3 DNA follows: TGTGCCAGCAGTTTAATCCCGGCAGGGCAGGGAACTGAAGCTTTCTTT.

The chain has TRBV7-9 and TRBJ2-4; D remains unclear. Germline-derived CDR1 and CDR2 are SEHNR and FQNEAQ (reference sequence). The ends were cut back, 5 bases at V and 0 bases at J, with 8 bases in the middle. This CDR3 region has 14 residues. The CDR3 region has the DNA TGTGCCAGCAGCCCTGCCCGAGCCAAAAACATTCAGTACTTC. This gives the protein CASSPARAKNIQYF.

The genes are TRBV7-9 and TRBJ2-1; D is undetermined. V was pared by 9 bases and J by 1 base, with 10 bases between. The length of the CDR3 is 13 residues. Germline V gene sequence: CDR1 SEHNR, CDR2 FQNEAQ (reference sequence). The CDR3 region is CASRAQSYNEQFF. The CDR3 coding sequence is TGTGCCAGTAGGGCTCAGTCCTACAATGAGCAGTTCTTC.

The chain has TRBV2 and TRBJ2-7, with 12 nucleotides matching TRBD2. CDR1 is SNHLY, CDR2 FYNNEI, per germline. Trimming cost V 11 bases and J 3 bases; bases outside gene matches: 8. The CDR3 runs to 14 residues. The DNA for the CDR3 is TGTGCCTGGACTAGCGGGGCCGGGCTCTACGAGCAGTACTTC. It yields the protein CAWTSGAGLYEQYF.

This chain connects TRBV24-1 to TRBJ2-5, with unresolved D. This CDR3 is built from 14 residues. CDR1 and CDR2 (germline): KGHDR, SFDVKD. The V end was cut by 2 bases, the J end by 4 bases, with 10 bases between. The DNA for the CDR3 is TGTGCCACCAGTGATTCTGGGGTCGGAGAGACCCAGTACTTC. It yields the protein CATSDSGVGETQYF.

The J gene is TRBJ2-1, the V gene TRBV7-9; 8 bases line up with TRBD2. V lost 1 base and J lost 8; bases outside the gene matches: 7. The germline CDR1 and CDR2 sequences are SEHNR and FQNEAQ (reference sequence). This CDR3 has 15 amino acids. CDR3: CASSLVSGGDHEQFF. The DNA for the CDR3 is TGTGCCAGCAGCTTAGTTTCGGGAGGGGACCATGAGCAGTTCTTC.

V is TRBV12-3 or TRBV12-4 and J is TRBJ1-1; D remains unclear. The CDR3 is made up of 17 amino acids. Deletions cut 6 bases from V and 0 bases from J, with 20 bases between. CDR3 bases: TGTGCCAGCAGCCGTTACGTCGGGTTTCGGTTGAACACTGAAGCTTTCTTT. Translated, it gives CASSRYVGFRLNTEAFF.

This rearrangement joins TRBV27 to TRBJ1-1; 7 bases match TRBD1. The CDR3 has 15 amino acids. The germline V gene has CDR1 MNHEY and CDR2 SMNVEV (reference sequence). The junction had 8 bases not matched to a gene; V was cut back by 6 bases and J by 1 base. The CDR3 DNA is TGTGCCAGCAGACTCTCTACAGGGGCGAACACTGAAGCTTTCTTT. Translation: CASRLSTGANTEAFF.

This chain joins TRBV4-3 and TRBJ2-1; 10 bases match TRBD2. Germline V gene sequence: CDR1 LGHNA, CDR2 YSLEER. With V trimmed by 6 bases and J by 2 bases, 4 bases remained unmatched. The CDR3 extends over 15 amino acids. Here the CDR3 reads CASSSGRRTYNEQFF. The CDR3 region has the DNA TGCGCCAGCAGTAGCGGGAGGAGAACCTACAATGAGCAGTTCTTC.